This T cell receptor (beta chain) was profiled in a study of blood T cell repertoires in COVID-19. Study-wide context: PBMCs, B-cell-depleted T cells, or T cells provided the cDNA or gDNA that made up the material.

Clones were sequenced by immunoSEQ multiplex PCR, and TCRdb holds only the in-frame ones, with some missing. The table lists about 140,000 clones, more than 85% of them singletons. The V and J ends lost 6 bases and 2 bases, in that order; junction bases with no gene match: 12. The CDR3 covers 16 residues. Germline CDR1 reads SGHTA; CDR2 reads FQGTGA. This rearrangement joins TRBV7-3 to TRBJ2-7, with 8 nucleotides matching TRBD1. The sequence was obtained from a human donor in a cohort sampled during active COVID-19. Sequences were obtained from peripheral blood. The CDR3 region has the DNA TGTGCCAGCAGATCCAGCATGGTGGACAGGGCCTACGAGCAGTACTTC. Residues: CASRSSMVDRAYEQYF. Using reference TRBV7-3 and TRBJ2-7 for the parts outside the CDR3, the full variable domain is GAGVSQTPSNKVTEKGKYVELRCDPISGHTALYWYRQSLGQGPEFLIYFQGTGAADDSGLPNDRFFAVRPEGSVSTLKIQRTERGDSAVYLCASRSSMVDRAYEQYFGPGTRLTVT.